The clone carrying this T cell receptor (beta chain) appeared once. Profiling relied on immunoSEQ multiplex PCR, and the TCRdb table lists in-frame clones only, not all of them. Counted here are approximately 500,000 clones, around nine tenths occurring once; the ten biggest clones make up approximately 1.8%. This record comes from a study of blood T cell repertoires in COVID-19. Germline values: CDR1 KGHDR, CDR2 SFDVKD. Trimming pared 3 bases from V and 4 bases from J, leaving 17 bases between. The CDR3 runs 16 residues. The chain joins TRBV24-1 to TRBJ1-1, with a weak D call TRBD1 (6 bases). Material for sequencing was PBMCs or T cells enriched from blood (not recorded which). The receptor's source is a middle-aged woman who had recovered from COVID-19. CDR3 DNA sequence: TGTGCCACCAGTGATCCTATAAAACAGGGTACCACTGAAGCTTTCTTT. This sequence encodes CATSDPIKQGTTEAFF.